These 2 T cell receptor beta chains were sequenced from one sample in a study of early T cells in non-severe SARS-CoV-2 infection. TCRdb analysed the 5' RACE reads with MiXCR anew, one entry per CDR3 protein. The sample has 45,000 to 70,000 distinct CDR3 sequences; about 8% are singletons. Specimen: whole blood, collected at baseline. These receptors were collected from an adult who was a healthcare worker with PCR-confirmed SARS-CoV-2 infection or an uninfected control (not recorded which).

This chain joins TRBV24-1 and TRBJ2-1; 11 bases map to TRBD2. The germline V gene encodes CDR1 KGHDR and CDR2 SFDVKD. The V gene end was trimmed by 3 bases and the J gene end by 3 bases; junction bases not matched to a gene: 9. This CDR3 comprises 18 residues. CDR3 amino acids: CATSDPSSSGRYYNEQFF. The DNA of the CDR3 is TGTGCCACCAGTGATCCGTCCTCTAGCGGGAGGTACTACAATGAGCAGTTCTTC.

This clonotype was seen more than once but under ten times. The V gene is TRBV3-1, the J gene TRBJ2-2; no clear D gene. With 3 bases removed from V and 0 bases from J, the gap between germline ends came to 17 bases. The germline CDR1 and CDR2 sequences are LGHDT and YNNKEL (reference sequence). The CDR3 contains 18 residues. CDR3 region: CASSQVYRLTPNTGELFF. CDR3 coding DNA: TGTGCCAGCAGCCAGGTCTATAGGTTGACACCGAACACCGGGGAGCTGTTTTTT.